One sample yielded the 25 T cell receptor beta chains listed below, sequenced in a study of blood T cell repertoires in COVID-19. The assay was immunoSEQ multiplex PCR, and TCRdb's table has in-frame clones only and misses some. The data hold hundreds of thousands of clones, with around nine tenths observed a single time. The source material was peripheral blood. The receptors derive from a woman aged 18 to 35 who had recovered from COVID-19.

The chain joins TRBV11-3 to TRBJ2-1, with TRBD2 matching over 8 bases. The CDR3 sequence is 14 residues long. The V gene's germline CDR1 is SGHNT and CDR2 YENEEA. The junction had 11 bases not matched to a gene; V was cut back by 6 bases and J by 10 bases. The CDR3 DNA sequence: TGTGCCAGCAGGGGACTAGGCCCTCTAGGAGAGCAGTTCTTC. Its translation is CASRGLGPLGEQFF.

This chain uses TRBV6-4 with TRBJ2-1, with D possibly being TRBD2 (5 bases). Germline lookup yields CDR1 MRHNA and CDR2 SNTAGT. Trimming stripped 3 bases from V and 3 bases from J, with 12 bases between. This CDR3 region has 15 residues. Here the CDR3 DNA reads TGTGCCAGCAGTGATTATTCCGGGAACTACAATGAGCAGTTCTTC. Protein: CASSDYSGNYNEQFF.

The chain recombines TRBV9 with TRBJ1-3, with D hard to call. This CDR3 has 17 residues. The V end was cut by 0 bases, the J end by 0 bases, with 13 bases between. The germline V gene encodes CDR1 SGDLS and CDR2 YYNGEE. In DNA form, the CDR3 reads TGTGCCAGCAGCGTAGGACTTCTACACCACTCTGGAAACACCATATATTTT. The encoded protein is CASSVGLLHHSGNTIYF.

The CDR3 region is CASSNRGSPYEQYV. In DNA form, the CDR3 reads TGCGCCAGCAGTAACAGGGGTTCTCCCTACGAGCAGTACGTC. This rearrangement joins TRBV10-1 to TRBJ2-7; 7 bases match TRBD1. V gave up 5 bases and J gave up 2 bases; unmatched junction bases: 6. The germline CDR1 and CDR2 sequences are WNHNN and SYGVQD (reference sequence). This CDR3 contains 14 residues.

The chain couples TRBV18 to TRBJ2-3, with 7 positions matching TRBD2. Germline values: CDR1 KGHSH, CDR2 LQKENI. This CDR3 has 17 residues. The J segment lost 4 bases and the V segment lost 3 bases, leaving 13 bases of the junction unmatched. Written as DNA, the CDR3 is TGTGCCAGCTCACCTTACGGCGGGAGAGGAGGGGCAGATACGCAGTATTTT. This sequence encodes CASSPYGGRGGADTQYF.

The CDR3 here is CASTKTGGVYGYTF. DNA of the CDR3: TGTGCCAGCACCAAGACAGGGGGCGTCTATGGCTACACCTTC. The genes are TRBV6-5 and TRBJ1-2; 10 bases agree with TRBD1. The CDR3 length is 14 residues. The trim removed 7 bases at V and 4 bases at J, leaving 6 bases unmatched. CDR1 is MNHEY, CDR2 SVGAGI, per germline.

The rearrangement uses TRBV18 and TRBJ1-2; no definite D call. The V and J ends lost 4 bases and 6 bases respectively, with 18 bases between them. CDR1 is KGHSH and CDR2 is LQKENI in the germline V gene. The CDR3 sequence is 15 residues long. The CDR3 sequence is CASSLGLEGENGYTF. DNA of the CDR3: TGTGCCAGCTCACTTGGGTTGGAGGGTGAGAATGGCTACACCTTC.

This clone was counted a single time. The CDR3 is CASSIVEGEREKLFF. The CDR3 DNA reads TGTGCCAGTAGTATAGTAGAAGGCGAGCGTGAAAAACTGTTTTTT. The rearrangement links TRBV19 to TRBJ1-4; D remains unclear. V was pared by 1 base and J by 7 bases, with 13 bases between. Germline V gene sequence: CDR1 LNHDA, CDR2 SQIVND (reference sequence). There are 15 residues in the CDR3.

The chain employs TRBV7-2 and TRBJ2-4, with 10 bases fitting TRBD2. Germline V gene lookup returns CDR1 SGHTA and CDR2 FQGNSA. The CDR3 totals 15 residues. Germline trimming cut 0 bases from V and 6 bases from J; bases unmatched to any gene: 2. The CDR3 nucleotides are TGTGCCAGCAGCTTAGCGCCTAGCGGGGGAAACATTCAGTACTTC. Encoded protein: CASSLAPSGGNIQYF.

This CDR3 is CASAASGHYEQYV. Written as DNA, the CDR3 is TGTGCCTCGGCGGCTAGCGGCCACTACGAGCAGTACGTC. This chain uses TRBV19 with TRBJ2-7; 7 bases are shared with TRBD2. This CDR3 region has 13 residues. V was clipped by 11 bases and J by 3 bases; unmatched bases: 10. Per the germline V gene, CDR1 is LNHDA and CDR2 is SQIVND (reference sequence).

The V gene is TRBV7-2, the J gene TRBJ1-1; unclear D gene. This CDR3 has 13 amino acids. The V and J ends lost 1 base and 4 bases respectively, with 7 bases between them. Germline CDR1 reads SGHTA; CDR2 reads FQGNSA. This CDR3 reads CASSLERATEAFF. CDR3 in DNA: TGTGCCAGCAGCTTAGAGCGGGCCACTGAAGCTTTCTTT.

The CDR3 bases are TGTGCCAGCAGCTTCGTGCGGGATACAGATACGCAGTATTTT. This gives the protein CASSFVRDTDTQYF. The chain is built from TRBV7-9 and TRBJ2-3, with D perhaps matching TRBD2 (6 bases). The CDR3 sequence is 14 residues long. In germline, CDR1 is SEHNR, CDR2 FQNEAQ (reference sequence). V lost 3 bases, J lost 3 bases, and 10 bases lay in between.

CDR3 coding DNA: TGTGCCAGCAGCTTAGGGGCGAGTGGCTACACCTTC. It encodes CASSLGASGYTF. The J gene is TRBJ1-2, the V gene TRBV7-2; D gene ambiguous. Germline loops: CDR1 SGHTA, CDR2 FQGNSA. The CDR3 contains 12 residues. V was pared by 1 base and J by 7 bases, with 7 bases between.

The chain uses TRBV5-1 and TRBJ1-1; 7 positions match TRBD1. The CDR3 has 15 amino acids. Trimming cost V 3 bases and J 1 base; bases outside gene matches: 6. Per germline, CDR1 SGHRS and CDR2 YFSETQ. The CDR3 spells CASSSTTGPNTEAFF. CDR3 bases: TGCGCCAGCAGCTCGACGACAGGGCCGAACACTGAAGCTTTCTTT.

V is TRBV5-1 and J is TRBJ2-7, with 10 bases matching TRBD1. This CDR3 has 21 residues. The germline V gene encodes CDR1 SGHRS and CDR2 YFSETQ. After removal of 0 bases from V and 4 bases from J, the junction contained 22 bases not matched to a gene. The CDR3 region has the DNA TGCGCCAGCAGCTTGGGCACTGACAGGGGGCGCGGTAATAAGCGGGTTTACGAGCAGTACGTC. The encoded protein is CASSLGTDRGRGNKRVYEQYV.

This sequence joins TRBV7-9 and TRBJ1-5; no firm D call. CDR1 is SEHNR and CDR2 is FQNEAQ in the germline V gene (reference sequence). There are 13 residues in the CDR3. With 3 bases removed from V and 6 bases from J, the gap between germline ends came to 9 bases. DNA of the CDR3: TGTGCCAGCAGCTTGCAGGCCGGTCAGCCCCAGCATTTT. It is translated as CASSLQAGQPQHF.

The chain links TRBV5-1 to TRBJ1-2; weak D call: TRBD1 (5 bases). Germline loops: CDR1 SGHRS, CDR2 YFSETQ. Trimming pared 5 bases from V and 4 bases from J, leaving 15 bases between. CDR3 length: 14 residues. CDR3 nucleotides: TGCGCCAGCAGATACTCAAGGGGCCGCTATGGCTACACCTTC. It translates to CASRYSRGRYGYTF.

The table lists this clone with a count of one. The chain uses TRBV5-4 and TRBJ2-3; a weak D match, TRBD1 (5 bases). Germline values: CDR1 SGHNT, CDR2 YYREEE (reference sequence). The V end was cut by 4 bases, the J end by 2 bases, with 14 bases between. The length of the CDR3 is 15 residues. CDR3 sequence: CASSPVQAITDTQYF. The DNA for the CDR3 is TGTGCCAGCAGCCCCGTACAGGCGATCACAGATACGCAGTATTTT.

This rearrangement joins TRBV2 to TRBJ1-5; D unresolved. V was cut by 6 bases and J by 6 bases, with 9 bases left in between. The germline gives CDR1 SNHLY, CDR2 FYNNEI. This CDR3 has 12 amino acids. This CDR3 is CASRERGQPQHF. The CDR3 DNA reads as TGTGCCAGCAGGGAGCGGGGTCAGCCCCAGCATTTT.

The chain carries TRBV19 and TRBJ1-5; the D is unclear. Trimming stripped 7 bases from V and 5 bases from J, with 18 bases between. The CDR3 has 15 residues. Germline V lookup: CDR1 LNHDA, CDR2 SQIVND (reference sequence). The CDR3 region is CASTDYPGYHQPQHF. The CDR3 region has the DNA TGTGCCAGTACGGATTACCCAGGATACCATCAGCCCCAGCATTTT.

The sample holds one count of this clone. V is TRBV11-2 and J is TRBJ2-7; D is perhaps TRBD2 (5 bases). There are 14 residues in the CDR3. Germline V gives CDR1 SGHAT, CDR2 FQNNGV. Trimming took off 2 bases at V and 2 bases at J, with 10 bases between the two ends. The CDR3 sequence is CASSLRFGTYEQYV. The CDR3 region has the DNA TGTGCCAGCAGCTTAAGATTCGGGACCTACGAGCAGTACGTC.

This clone showed up just a few times. V is TRBV9 and J is TRBJ2-1; 8 positions match TRBD2. Looked up from germline, CDR1 is SGDLS and CDR2 is YYNGEE. The CDR3 loop spans 15 amino acids. The J segment lost 6 bases and the V segment lost 3 bases, leaving 8 bases of the junction unmatched. The CDR3 protein is CASSAPGGPGNEQFF. DNA of the CDR3: TGTGCCAGCAGCGCACCGGGAGGGCCGGGCAATGAGCAGTTCTTC.

The chain's CDR3 is CASSHRAGGLDTQYF. Written as DNA, the CDR3 is TGCGCCAGCAGCCATCGAGCGGGAGGGTTAGATACGCAGTATTTT. The chain employs TRBV4-3 and TRBJ2-3; 10 positions match TRBD2. Germline V gene lookup returns CDR1 LGHNA and CDR2 YSLEER. The CDR3 length is 15 residues. With 3 bases clipped from V and 5 bases from J, the junction kept 5 bases outside the gene matches.

This chain uses TRBV19 with TRBJ2-5; TRBD1 might be the D (5 bases). Germline V CDR1 and CDR2: LNHDA, SQIVND (reference sequence). V was clipped by 5 bases and J by 0 bases, with 10 bases between them. The CDR3 spans 14 residues. This CDR3 is CASSQGRYQETQYF. The DNA for the CDR3 is TGTGCCAGTAGTCAGGGCCGGTACCAAGAGACCCAGTACTTC.

In this sample, this clone turned up once. The V gene is TRBV12-3 or TRBV12-4, the J gene TRBJ2-1, with a weak D call TRBD2 (6 bases). Trimming removed 5 bases from V and 6 bases from J, with 11 bases in between. CDR3 length: 13 amino acids. The CDR3, as DNA: TGTGCCAGCAGTATAGGGACTTTCAATGAGCAGTTCTTC. This sequence encodes CASSIGTFNEQFF.